Given below is one T cell receptor (beta chain) in context. For recovered donors of Cohort 3, there were two negative PCRs, clearance, or symptom resolution. Between the trimmed V and J ends, which lost 1 base and 3 bases, there was a span of 13 bases. The CDR3 runs 16 residues. Germline V gene data show CDR1 as MGHRA and CDR2 as YSYEKL. This entry comes from a study of blood T cell repertoires in COVID-19. Study in general: Samples taken during acute and convalescent COVID-19 were collected in the United States, Italy and Spain. The analysed material was cDNA or gDNA that came from T cells, B-cell-depleted T cells, or PBMCs.

Clones were read by immunoSEQ multiplex PCR, and TCRdb kept only the in-frame ones, dropping some. The sample includes approximately 300,000 clones, 80% to 95% of them seen just once. The source material was PBMCs or T cells enriched from blood (not recorded which). The rearrangement joins TRBV4-1 to TRBJ1-3, with D possibly matching TRBD1 (6 bases). This TCR derives from a woman in her 30s who had recovered from COVID-19. The DNA for the CDR3 is TGCGCCAGCAGCCAAGTGTCGCAGGGGCTTGGAAACACCATATATTTT. It is translated as CASSQVSQGLGNTIYF.